This passage covers 21 T cell receptor beta chains from one sample sequenced in a study of blood T cell repertoires in COVID-19. Assay: immunoSEQ multiplex PCR; the TCRdb copy retains only in-frame clones and omits some. The sample gives 110,000 or so clones, around nine tenths of which show up once; more than 2% is in the top ten. The sample was peripheral blood. Receptors were obtained from a woman between 50 and 59 years old with acute or convalescent COVID-19.

The chain couples TRBV5-1 to TRBJ1-5, with a weak D call TRBD1 (5 bases). The V and J ends lost 7 bases and 0 bases respectively, with 20 bases between them. The length of the CDR3 is 17 residues. The germline V gene has CDR1 SGHRS and CDR2 YFSETQ. In nucleotides, the CDR3 is TGCGCCAGCTCCCCGGGACTCCGGACCGATAGCAATCAGCCCCAGCATTTT. It codes for CASSPGLRTDSNQPQHF. Based on the CDR3 plus reference TRBV5-1 and TRBJ1-5, the full variable domain is KAGVTQTPRYLIKTRGQQVTLSCSPISGHRSVSWYQQTPGQGLQFLFEYFSETQRNKGNFPGRFSGRQFSNSRSEMNVSTLELGDSALYLCASSPGLRTDSNQPQHFGDGTRLSIL.

This chain links TRBV13 with TRBJ1-1, with TRBD1 identical over 7 bases. The trim removed 1 base at V and 0 bases at J, leaving 5 bases unmatched. The CDR3 has 16 residues. Germline V gene sequence: CDR1 PRHDT, CDR2 FYEKMQ (reference sequence). The CDR3 DNA reads as TGTGCCAGCAGCTTAGAGAGGGGGCGGCTGAACACTGAAGCTTTCTTT. Translated, it gives CASSLERGRLNTEAFF. The full variable domain, its missing parts supplied by reference TRBV13 and TRBJ1-1, is AAGVIQSPRHLIKEKRETATLKCYPIPRHDTVYWYQQGPGQDPQFLISFYEKMQSDKGSIPDRFSAQQFSDYHSELNMSSLELGDSALYFCASSLERGRLNTEAFFGQGTRLTVV.

The chain has TRBV5-1 and TRBJ2-7; D unresolved. CDR3 length: 13 residues. The V end lost 0 bases, the J end lost 6 bases, and 10 bases lay between the germline ends. Germline values: CDR1 SGHRS, CDR2 YFSETQ. The CDR3 region is CASSLGPLGEQYF. As DNA, the CDR3 is TGCGCCAGCAGCTTGGGTCCCCTAGGCGAGCAGTACTTC.

This chain connects TRBV7-8 to TRBJ2-7, with TRBD1 matching over 8 bases. Trimming at V came to 1 base and at J to 1 base, leaving 3 bases not matched to a gene. CDR1 is SGHVS, CDR2 FQNEAQ, per germline. The CDR3 sequence is 15 residues long. CDR3 nucleotides: TGTGCCAGCAGCTTAGAGGACAGGGATTCCTACGAGCAGTACTTC. This gives the protein CASSLEDRDSYEQYF.

The chain has TRBV30 and TRBJ1-1; D ambiguous. The V gene lost 2 bases and the J gene lost 4 bases, with 11 bases spanning the gap. This CDR3 is 13 amino acids long. Germline V CDR1 and CDR2: GTSNPN, SVGIG (reference sequence). This chain's CDR3 is CAWSMGAGTEAFF. The CDR3 DNA sequence: TGTGCCTGGAGTATGGGAGCCGGCACTGAAGCTTTCTTT.

The V and J genes are TRBV27 and TRBJ2-2, with 9 nucleotides matching TRBD2. Trimming took 6 bases from V and 4 from J; bases not matched to a gene: 3. Looked up from germline, CDR1 is MNHEY and CDR2 is SMNVEV (reference sequence). This CDR3 has 14 amino acids. CDR3 loop: CASRLAGATGELFF. CDR3 nucleotides: TGTGCCAGCAGGTTAGCGGGAGCCACCGGGGAGCTGTTTTTT.

V usage is TRBV5-4 and J usage is TRBJ2-3, with TRBD2 matching 8 bases. The V gene end was trimmed by 4 bases and the J gene end by 2 bases; junction bases not matched to a gene: 9. The germline V gene encodes CDR1 SGHNT and CDR2 YYREEE (reference sequence). The CDR3 extends over 16 amino acids. The CDR3 region is CASSVDLAGHTDTQYF. The DNA of the CDR3 is TGTGCCAGCAGCGTCGATCTAGCGGGTCACACAGATACGCAGTATTTT.

This clone was detected only once. The chain links TRBV5-4 to TRBJ2-5; 7 nucleotides line up with TRBD1. CDR3 length: 13 residues. In germline, CDR1 is SGHNT, CDR2 YYREEE (reference sequence). V was pared by 5 bases and J by 5 bases, with 6 bases of the junction left unmatched. As DNA, the CDR3 is TGTGCCAGCAGTAACCAGGGGGTGGAGACCCAGTACTTC. This gives the protein CASSNQGVETQYF.

CDR3 protein: CASRFTAGREQYF. CDR3 in DNA: TGTGCCAGCAGATTTACGGCGGGCCGGGAGCAGTACTTC. The chain links TRBV6-5 to TRBJ2-7; perhaps TRBD2 as D (5 bases). The V gene lost 6 bases and the J gene lost 7 bases, with 16 bases spanning the gap. CDR3 length: 13 amino acids. Germline CDR1 is MNHEY and CDR2 is SVGAGI.

The chain recombines TRBV7-6 with TRBJ2-3; D is unresolved. The CDR3 has 12 amino acids. Germline lookup yields CDR1 SGHVS and CDR2 FNYEAQ. The V end lost 2 bases, the J end lost 4 bases, and 4 bases lay between the germline ends. The CDR3 DNA sequence: TGTGCCAGCAGCTTATTATCAGATACGCAGTATTTT. This encodes CASSLLSDTQYF.

The chain uses TRBV3-1 (or the pseudogene TRBV3-2) and TRBJ1-5, with TRBD1 as a possible D gene (6 bases). V lost 1 base, J lost 6 bases, and 16 bases lay in between. The length of the CDR3 is 16 residues. Germline assignment: CDR1 LGHDT and CDR2 YNNKEL (reference sequence). CDR3 protein: CASSQGGAGERQPQHF. In nucleotides, the CDR3 is TGTGCCAGCAGCCAAGGGGGGGCGGGAGAGCGTCAGCCCCAGCATTTT.

The J gene is TRBJ1-2, the V gene TRBV5-6; D remains ambiguous. From germline, CDR1 is SGHDT and CDR2 YYEEEE. Between the trimmed V and J ends, which lost 0 bases and 3 bases, there was a span of 12 bases. CDR3 length equals 15 residues. The CDR3 reads CASSLGHWEDYGYTF. The CDR3 coding sequence is TGTGCCAGCAGCTTGGGACACTGGGAGGACTATGGCTACACCTTC.

This clone was picked up a small number of times. V is TRBV6-2 or TRBV6-3 and J is TRBJ2-3; 7 nucleotides agree with TRBD2. The CDR3 length is 17 residues. Losses at the gene ends were 4 bases for V and 2 bases for J; bases not matched to a gene: 12. The germline CDR1 and CDR2 sequences are MNHEY and SVGEGT. The CDR3 DNA is TGTGCCAGCAGTTCCGGAAGGCAAGCGGGGTTCACAGATACGCAGTATTTT. Amino acids: CASSSGRQAGFTDTQYF.

The chain employs TRBV19 and TRBJ2-3; weak D call: TRBD2 (6 bases). With 7 bases removed from V and 5 bases from J, the gap between germline ends came to 16 bases. CDR3 size: 14 residues. The germline CDR1 and CDR2 sequences are LNHDA and SQIVND (reference sequence). CDR3 coding DNA: TGTGCCAGTAATTGGGGGGTAGAGATAGATACGCAGTATTTT. Amino acid sequence: CASNWGVEIDTQYF. Complete variable domain (other parts from reference TRBV19 and TRBJ2-3): DGGITQSPKYLFRKEGQNVTLSCEQNLNHDAMYWYRQDPGQGLRLIYYSQIVNDFQKGDIAEGYSVSREKKESFPLTVTSAQKNPTAFYLCASNWGVEIDTQYFGPGTRLTVL.

The chain couples TRBV10-3 to TRBJ1-5, with TRBD1 as a possible D gene (5 bases). CDR1 is ENHRY and CDR2 is SYGVKD in the germline V gene. The CDR3 is made up of 14 amino acids. V lost 0 bases and J lost 6, with 9 bases in between. The CDR3 protein is CAISESPGVQPQHF. The CDR3 nucleotides read TGTGCCATCAGTGAGTCCCCGGGGGTTCAGCCCCAGCATTTT.

The chain couples TRBV18 to TRBJ1-1, with 8 bases lining up with TRBD1. This CDR3 spans 13 amino acids. After removal of 8 bases from V and 3 bases from J, the junction contained 5 bases not matched to a gene. Germline loops: CDR1 KGHSH, CDR2 LQKENI. The CDR3 reads CASTGQGDTEAFF. In nucleotides, the CDR3 is TGTGCCAGCACAGGACAGGGTGACACTGAAGCTTTCTTT.

J is TRBJ2-2 and V is TRBV14; 8 bases line up with TRBD2. Per the germline V gene, CDR1 is SGHDN and CDR2 is FVKESK. The junction had 6 bases not matched to a gene; V was cut back by 1 base and J by 5 bases. The CDR3 loop spans 16 amino acids. CDR3 DNA: TGTGCCAGCAGCCAAGGGTCGGCGGGGGGAACCGGGGAGCTGTTTTTT. Protein sequence: CASSQGSAGGTGELFF.

This clone was recorded once. The J gene is TRBJ2-7, the V gene TRBV6-5, with 9 bases identical to TRBD1. This CDR3 spans 15 amino acids. Trimming removed 5 bases from V and 4 bases from J; junction bases left unmatched: 9. Per the germline V gene, CDR1 is MNHEY and CDR2 is SVGAGI. In DNA form, the CDR3 reads TGTGCCAGCAGTCCCGGGACAGGGTTAAGGTACGAGCAGTACTTC. Translating it yields CASSPGTGLRYEQYF.

The J gene is TRBJ1-1, the V gene TRBV12-3 or TRBV12-4; D perhaps matches TRBD1 (5 bases). Trimming stripped 5 bases from V and 5 bases from J, with 12 bases between. The CDR3 covers 13 residues. The CDR3 DNA is TGTGCCAGCAGTAAACAGGTTTCAACTGAAGCTTTCTTT. This translates into CASSKQVSTEAFF.

This clone was seen only once. The CDR3 DNA follows: TGTGCCATCAGACGTGGGAGTGAAGCTTTCTTT. It translates to CAIRRGSEAFF. The chain is built from TRBV10-3 and TRBJ1-1; D remains unclear. The V end lost 6 bases, the J end lost 7 bases, and 9 bases lay between the germline ends. Germline CDR1 and CDR2: ENHRY and SYGVKD. The CDR3 runs to 11 residues.

This rearrangement joins TRBV11-3 to TRBJ2-7; D uncertain. There are 14 residues in the CDR3. Trimming removed 4 bases at V and 4 bases at J, with 14 bases between. The germline V gene encodes CDR1 SGHNT and CDR2 YENEEA. The CDR3 DNA reads TGTGCCAGCAGCTCCGGGTTACCCCCTTACGAGCAGTACTTC. Translated, it gives CASSSGLPPYEQYF.